The rows below give T cell receptor beta chains drawn from one sample of a study of cytomegalovirus exposure and HLA in healthy donors. Repertoires were generated with immunoSEQ multiplex PCR, while TCRdb's copy carries only in-frame clones and drops some. The sample carries 100,000 to 150,000 clones, 75% to 85% recorded once. The sequencing input was PBMCs. These receptors originate from a woman aged 40 to 50 in good health and CMV-seropositive. The CDR3 runs from the conserved cysteine through the conserved F or W. A D gene is named only where the DNA matches it firmly. Rows give clone size only sometimes, using once, few, many, or a class for an expanded clone.

v_gene,j_gene,d_gene,abundance,CDR3aa,CDR3nt
TRBV9,TRBJ2-3,-,-,CASSDPEGWEGTDTQYF,TGTGCCAGCAGCGACCCCGAGGGATGGGAAGGCACAGATACGCAGTATTTT
TRBV19,TRBJ1-5,TRBD1,-,CASSIRDRTTQPQHF,TGTGCCAGTAGTATTCGGGACAGGACGACTCAGCCCCAGCATTTT
TRBV7-2,TRBJ1-5,-,-,CASSLVGDQPQHF,TGTGCCAGCAGCTTAGTAGGAGATCAGCCCCAGCATTTT
TRBV9,TRBJ2-3,-,-,CASSSTTDTQYF,TGTGCCAGCAGCTCGACTACAGATACGCAGTATTTT
TRBV5-4,TRBJ2-7,-,-,CASSPGAQIDYEQYF,TGTGCCAGCAGCCCAGGGGCTCAAATAGACTACGAGCAGTACTTC
TRBV30,TRBJ1-2,-,-,CAWRAPGGTDGYTF,TGTGCCTGGAGAGCGCCCGGGGGTACAGATGGCTACACCTTC
TRBV6-1,TRBJ2-7,-,-,CASSERRSSYEQYF,TGTGCCAGCAGTGAACGGCGGAGCTCCTACGAGCAGTACTTC
TRBV28,TRBJ1-1,TRBD1,-,CASSTIGQGGKTEAFF,TGTGCCAGCAGTACTATCGGACAGGGTGGTAAAACTGAAGCTTTCTTT
TRBV5-6,TRBJ2-5,TRBD2,-,CASSLAGGESQETQYF,TGTGCCAGCAGCCTGGCGGGGGGGGAATCTCAAGAGACCCAGTACTTC
TRBV9,TRBJ1-3,TRBD1,-,CASAKGQGIGNTIYF,TGTGCCTCCGCGAAGGGACAGGGGATCGGAAACACCATATATTTT
TRBV2,TRBJ1-1,-,few,CASIQGDPEAFF,TGTGCCAGCATCCAAGGGGATCCTGAAGCTTTCTTT
TRBV7-9,TRBJ1-5,-,few,CASSFKALIGGQPQHF,TGTGCCAGCAGCTTTAAGGCGTTGATAGGCGGCCAGCCCCAGCATTTT
TRBV10-2,TRBJ2-3,-,-,CASSGDSDSTDTQYF,TGCGCCAGCAGTGGGGATAGCGACAGCACAGATACGCAGTATTTT
TRBV6-5,TRBJ2-1,TRBD1,-,CASSRFTTGDNEQFF,TGTGCCAGCAGTCGCTTCACGACAGGGGACAATGAGCAGTTCTTC
TRBV29-1,TRBJ2-7,TRBD1,-,CSVAVRGPAYEQYF,TGCAGCGTTGCCGTCAGGGGGCCGGCCTACGAGCAGTACTTC
TRBV7-8,TRBJ2-1,TRBD2,-,CASSYQRLAGKDNEQFF,TGTGCCAGCAGCTATCAAAGACTAGCGGGAAAGGACAATGAGCAGTTCTTC
TRBV5-6,TRBJ2-1,TRBD2,-,CASSLPTSGSGNEQFF,TGTGCCAGCAGCTTGCCGACTAGCGGGAGTGGGAATGAGCAGTTCTTC
TRBV6-5,TRBJ1-2,-,once,CASRNPGDGYTF,TGTGCCAGCAGAAACCCAGGGGATGGCTACACCTTC
TRBV10-2,TRBJ2-7,-,-,CASSEVGTGSNMNF,-
TRBV7-9,TRBJ1-6,-,few,CASSLRQTNSPLHF,TGTGCCAGCAGCTTAAGACAGACCAATTCACCCCTCCACTTT
TRBV5-8,TRBJ2-7,-,-,CASSFIEPYEQYF,TGTGCCAGCAGCTTCATAGAGCCCTACGAGCAGTACTTC
TRBV5-5,TRBJ2-1,-,-,CASSFATGSYNEQFF,TGTGCCAGCAGCTTCGCCACCGGGTCCTACAATGAGCAGTTCTTC
TRBV5-6,TRBJ2-3,TRBD2,-,CASSPRTSGFRDTQYF,TGTGCCAGCAGCCCTAGGACTAGCGGGTTTAGAGATACGCAGTATTTT
TRBV6-5,TRBJ1-2,TRBD1,-,CASIQQGAGGYTF,TGTGCCAGCATCCAACAGGGGGCCGGTGGCTACACCTTC
TRBV5-1,TRBJ1-6,-,-,CASSLEIRGDNSPLHF,TGCGCCAGCAGCTTGGAGATCAGGGGCGATAATTCACCCCTCCACTTT
TRBV28,TRBJ2-7,-,-,CASSQQGSEQYF,TGTGCCAGCAGCCAACAGGGAAGCGAGCAGTACTTC
TRBV7-3,TRBJ2-5,TRBD2,-,CASSFGGGRAQETQYF,TGTGCCAGCAGCTTTGGGGGCGGGAGGGCCCAAGAGACCCAGTACTTC
TRBV27,TRBJ2-7,TRBD1,-,CASFSGQGSLFEQYF,TGTGCCAGCTTCTCGGGACAGGGGTCTTTATTCGAGCAGTACTTC
TRBV2,TRBJ2-7,TRBD2,-,CASSGGTYYEQYF,TGTGCCAGCAGCGGGGGGACTTACTACGAGCAGTACTTC
TRBV19,TRBJ1-1,-,-,CASSITAEAFF,TGTGCCAGTAGTATTACAGCCGAAGCTTTCTTT
TRBV9,TRBJ1-4,-,-,CASSDSEKLFF,TGTGCCAGCAGCGACAGTGAAAAACTGTTTTTT
TRBV25-1,TRBJ1-1,TRBD1,-,CASSEPVGGNTEAFF,TGTGCCAGCAGTGAGCCGGTAGGGGGCAACACTGAAGCTTTCTTT
TRBV2,TRBJ2-2,TRBD2,medium-sized,CASSPRTSGGSTGELFF,TGTGCCAGCAGCCCCAGGACTAGCGGGGGCTCCACCGGGGAGCTGTTTTTT
TRBV2,TRBJ1-2,TRBD1,once,CASSYENRGPGYGYTF,TGTGCCAGCAGCTATGAAAACAGGGGCCCGGGGTATGGCTACACCTTC
TRBV30,TRBJ1-1,-,-,CASRNHVNTEAFF,TGTGCATCGAGAAACCATGTGAACACTGAAGCTTTCTTT
TRBV6-1,TRBJ2-2,-,-,CASSARSWASGYTGELFF,TGTGCCAGCAGTGCCCGATCCTGGGCGTCAGGGTACACCGGGGAGCTGTTTTTT
TRBV27,TRBJ1-3,-,-,CASSLSAGEWGNTIYF,TGTGCCAGCAGTTTATCAGCAGGGGAATGGGGAAACACCATATATTTT
TRBV10-3,TRBJ2-5,-,-,CAINPGTQETQYF,TGTGCCATCAACCCAGGTACCCAAGAGACCCAGTACTTC
TRBV4-3,TRBJ2-3,-,-,CASSQDVGGLHTDTQYF,TGCGCCAGCAGCCAAGATGTAGGTGGGCTACACACAGATACGCAGTATTTT
TRBV6-1,TRBJ1-5,TRBD1,-,CASSAVPGQGLSRNQPQHF,TGTGCCAGCAGTGCAGTCCCGGGACAGGGGCTCTCGCGCAATCAGCCCCAGCATTTT
TRBV2,TRBJ2-1,-,few,CASSGGGQVSYNEQFF,TGTGCCAGCAGTGGGGGGGGACAGGTCTCCTACAATGAGCAGTTCTTC